This TCR beta chain was found in a study of regulatory T cells in long-lasting Graves disease. Findings of the study overall: Those with persistent Graves' had less TCR diversity than newly diagnosed patients.

This clonotype has ten or more counts. Its antigen is not identified. The CDR3 covers 12 residues. Trimming removed 5 bases at V and 5 bases at J, with 13 bases between. Germline V CDR1 and CDR2: DFQATT, SNEGSKA (reference sequence). Time point noted: newly diagnosed GD, antithyroid drugs for less than 3 months. Following extraction of RNA from PBMCs, that RNA was used to make the TCR library. It was by American Thyroid Association guidelines that Graves' disease was diagnosed. Arm-PCR of CDR3 regions with iRepertoire HTBI primers generated TCR beta libraries. TCRdb reanalysed the multiplex PCR reads using MiXCR and keeps one entry per CDR3 protein. This sample carries approximately 540,000 distinct CDR3 sequences, more than 10% of them seen once, and the ten largest clones take approximately 9%. Another study also made use of these data, one on T cells in Graves' hyperthyroidism and ophthalmopathy.

Sequencing was performed on peripheral blood mononuclear cells (PBMCs), taken at new diagnosis, from a patient treated with antithyroid drugs. The chain joins TRBV20-1 to TRBJ2-7; perhaps D is TRBD1 or TRBD2 (5 bases each). The clonotype was recovered from a woman aged 25 to 45 with Graves disease. CDR3: CSADLGVDEQYF. CDR3 nucleotides: TGCAGTGCTGATCTGGGGGTCGACGAGCAGTACTTC.